This paragraph covers one T cell receptor beta chain sequence. What it recognizes is unknown. This specimen belongs to a study of CD8+ T cells in alopecia areata. Study-wide findings and caveats: Greater clonality was observed in lesional scalp samples, especially alopecia totalis/universalis, versus normal scalp. In patients, TCRs were shared less clearly than in mice, and HLA may possibly be involved.

Sequencing relied on a cDNA template that was reverse transcribed from extracted RNA. The assay was immunoSEQ multiplex PCR, and TCRdb's table has in-frame clones only and misses some. The sample has some 130,000 clones, more than 40% seen once. From germline, CDR1 is SEHNR and CDR2 FQNEAQ (reference sequence). V was trimmed by 2 bases and J by 2 bases, leaving 7 bases between them. The CDR3 consists of 13 residues. The receptor comes from a human donor with alopecia areata. Sample: CD8+ T cells sorted from blood, taken at week 0. The chain carries TRBV7-9 and TRBJ2-7; D is undetermined. The CDR3, as DNA: TGTGCCAGCAGCTTATCCCAGACCTACGAGCAGTACTTC. It codes for CASSLSQTYEQYF.